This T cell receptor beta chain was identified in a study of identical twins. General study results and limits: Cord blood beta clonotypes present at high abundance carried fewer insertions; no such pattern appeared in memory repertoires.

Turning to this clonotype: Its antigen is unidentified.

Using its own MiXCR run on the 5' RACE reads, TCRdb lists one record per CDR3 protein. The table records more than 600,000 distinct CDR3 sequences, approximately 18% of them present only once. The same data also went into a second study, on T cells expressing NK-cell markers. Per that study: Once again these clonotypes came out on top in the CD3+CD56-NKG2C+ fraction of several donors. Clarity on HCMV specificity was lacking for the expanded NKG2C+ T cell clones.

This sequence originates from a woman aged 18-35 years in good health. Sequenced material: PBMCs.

The CDR3 loop reads CASSQRTGFDEQFF. The CDR3 DNA follows: TGTGCCAGCAGTCAACGGACAGGGTTCGATGAGCAGTTCTTC. The V gene is TRBV27, the J gene TRBJ2-1; 8 bases align to TRBD1. From germline, CDR1 is MNHEY and CDR2 SMNVEV (reference sequence). This CDR3 spans 14 amino acids. With V trimmed by 5 bases and J by 8 bases, 8 bases remained unmatched.